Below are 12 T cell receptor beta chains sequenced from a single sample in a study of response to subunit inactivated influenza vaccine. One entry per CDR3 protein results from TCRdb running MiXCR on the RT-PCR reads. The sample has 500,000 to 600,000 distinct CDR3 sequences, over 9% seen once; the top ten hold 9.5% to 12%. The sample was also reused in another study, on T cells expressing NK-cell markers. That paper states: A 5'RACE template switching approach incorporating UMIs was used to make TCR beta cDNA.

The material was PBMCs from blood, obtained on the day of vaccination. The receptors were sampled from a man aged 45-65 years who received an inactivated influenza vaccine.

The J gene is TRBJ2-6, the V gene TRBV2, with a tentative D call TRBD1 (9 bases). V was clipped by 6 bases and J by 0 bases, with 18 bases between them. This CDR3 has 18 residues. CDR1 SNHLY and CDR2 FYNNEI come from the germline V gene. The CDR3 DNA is TGTGCCAGCAGCGGGAGGGGGACAGGGTCCTCTGGGGCCAACGTCCTGACTTTC. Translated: CASSGRGTGSSGANVLTF.

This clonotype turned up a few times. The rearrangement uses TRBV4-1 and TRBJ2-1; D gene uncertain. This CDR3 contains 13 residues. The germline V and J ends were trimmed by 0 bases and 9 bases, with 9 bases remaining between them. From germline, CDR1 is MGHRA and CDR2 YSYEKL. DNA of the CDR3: TGCGCCAGCAGCCAAGAAGTGTACCTTGAGCAGTTCTTC. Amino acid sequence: CASSQEVYLEQFF.

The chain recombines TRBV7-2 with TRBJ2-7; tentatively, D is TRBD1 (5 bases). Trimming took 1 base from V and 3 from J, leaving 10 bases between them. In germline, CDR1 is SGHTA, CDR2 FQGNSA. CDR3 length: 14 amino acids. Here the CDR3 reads CASSLGTTHYEQYF. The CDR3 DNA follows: TGTGCCAGCAGCTTAGGGACAACCCACTACGAGCAGTACTTC.

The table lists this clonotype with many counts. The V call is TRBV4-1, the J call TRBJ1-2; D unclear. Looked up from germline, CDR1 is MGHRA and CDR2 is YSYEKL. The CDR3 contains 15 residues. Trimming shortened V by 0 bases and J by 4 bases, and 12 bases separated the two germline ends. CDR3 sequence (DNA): TGCGCCAGCAGCCAAGAGCCGGACTGGTCCTATGGCTACACCTTC. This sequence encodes CASSQEPDWSYGYTF.

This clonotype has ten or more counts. CDR3 DNA: TGTGCCAGCAGTTTGGGACTTTGGGAGACCCAGTACTTC. It yields the protein CASSLGLWETQYF. The rearrangement links TRBV12-3 or TRBV12-4 to TRBJ2-5; D might be TRBD2 (6 bases). The germline V and J ends were trimmed by 3 bases and 5 bases, with 10 bases remaining between them. There are 13 residues in the CDR3.

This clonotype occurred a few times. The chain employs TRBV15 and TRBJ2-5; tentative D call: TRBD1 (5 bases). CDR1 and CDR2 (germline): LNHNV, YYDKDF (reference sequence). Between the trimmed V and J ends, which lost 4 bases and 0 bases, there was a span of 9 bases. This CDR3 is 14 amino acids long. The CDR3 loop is CATSIWTYQETQYF. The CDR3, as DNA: TGTGCCACCAGCATTTGGACATACCAAGAGACCCAGTACTTC.

CDR3 sequence (DNA): TGTGCCTGGAGTGGGGACCAGGGGTATACGCAGTATTTT. Translating it yields CAWSGDQGYTQYF. The chain recombines TRBV30 with TRBJ2-3; D perhaps matches TRBD1 (6 bases). V was cut by 1 base and J by 7 bases, with 12 bases left in between. The CDR3 length is 13 residues. CDR1 and CDR2 from the germline V gene are GTSNPN and SVGIG (reference sequence).

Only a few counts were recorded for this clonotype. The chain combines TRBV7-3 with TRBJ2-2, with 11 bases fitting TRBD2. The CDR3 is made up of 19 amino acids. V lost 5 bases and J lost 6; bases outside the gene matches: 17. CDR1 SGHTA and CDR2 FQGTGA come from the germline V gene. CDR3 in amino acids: CASSPKVLAGDFFPGELFF. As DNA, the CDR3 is TGTGCCAGCAGCCCAAAAGTACTAGCGGGAGATTTCTTCCCCGGGGAGCTGTTTTTT.

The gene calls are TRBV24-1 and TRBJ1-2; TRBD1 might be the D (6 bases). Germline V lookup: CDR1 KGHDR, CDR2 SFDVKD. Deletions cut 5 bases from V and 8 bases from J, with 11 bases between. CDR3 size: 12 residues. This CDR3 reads CATSAVRGGYTF. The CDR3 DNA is TGTGCCACCAGTGCCGTCAGGGGCGGCTACACCTTC.

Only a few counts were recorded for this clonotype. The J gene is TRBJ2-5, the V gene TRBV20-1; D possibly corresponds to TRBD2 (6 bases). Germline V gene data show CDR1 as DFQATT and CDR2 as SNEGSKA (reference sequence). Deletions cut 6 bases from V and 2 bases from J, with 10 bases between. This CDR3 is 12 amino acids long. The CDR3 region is CSAQLAQETQYF. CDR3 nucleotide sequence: TGCAGTGCACAACTAGCACAAGAGACCCAGTACTTC.

CDR3 nucleotide sequence: TGCAGTGCTACCTATAGGGGGCGGGAGCTGTTTTTT. It codes for CSATYRGRELFF. The rearrangement joins TRBV20-1 to TRBJ2-2; 7 nucleotides line up with TRBD1. Per the germline V gene, CDR1 is DFQATT and CDR2 is SNEGSKA (reference sequence). The V and J ends lost 4 bases and 9 bases, in that order; junction bases with no gene match: 5. This CDR3 contains 12 residues.

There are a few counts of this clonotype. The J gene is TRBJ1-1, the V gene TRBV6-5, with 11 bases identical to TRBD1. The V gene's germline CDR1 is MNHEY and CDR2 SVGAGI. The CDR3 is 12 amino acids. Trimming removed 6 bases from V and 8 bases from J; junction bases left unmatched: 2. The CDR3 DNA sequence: TGTGCCAGCAGACGGACAGGGGGCGAAGCTTTCTTT. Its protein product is CASRRTGGEAFF.